The rows below give T cell receptor beta chains drawn from one sample of a study of T cell repertoires in cytomegalovirus infection. MiXCR, applied by TCRdb to the reads, yields one record per CDR3 protein. Of under 200,000 distinct CDR3 sequences in the sample, approximately 9.6% were seen once. The sequenced sample consisted of PBMCs. These receptors came from a human donor in good health (CMV status not recorded). Some clones in this sample may be carry-over from other donors' samples. Each CDR3 is given with its conserved first and last residue. A D gene is named only where the DNA matches it firmly. Not all rows give a size; the values are once, few, many and, for expanded clones, a class.

j_call clone_size d_call v_call cdr3_aa cdr3_nt
TRBJ2-1 - - TRBV3-1 CASSQDWVAHNEQFF TGTGCCAGCAGCCAAGATTGGGTCGCGCACAATGAGCAGTTCTTC
TRBJ2-1 few TRBD2 TRBV20-1 CSARIGLAGRNEQFF TGCAGTGCTAGAATCGGACTAGCGGGACGCAATGAGCAGTTCTTC
TRBJ2-5 many - TRBV7-8 CASSSNTIEGTQYF TGTGCCAGCAGCTCCAACACCATCGAGGGGACCCAGTACTTC
TRBJ2-1 - TRBD2 TRBV28 CASSLLSGIDTEQFF TGTGCCAGCAGTCTCCTTAGCGGGATAGACACTGAGCAGTTCTTC
TRBJ2-6 many - TRBV4-3 CASSDRWAGEVLTF TGCGCCAGCAGCGACAGGTGGGCAGGGGAAGTCCTGACTTTC
TRBJ2-7 many - TRBV7-8 CASSPPGLESSYEQYF TGTGCCAGCAGCCCCCCTGGACTGGAAAGCTCCTACGAGCAGTACTTC
TRBJ2-7 - - TRBV14 CASSQNGYEQYF TGTGCCAGCAGCCAGAACGGATACGAGCAGTACTTC
TRBJ2-1 many TRBD2 TRBV7-2 CASSFLAGGGNNEQFF TGTGCCAGCAGCTTCCTTGCGGGGGGGGGAAACAATGAGCAGTTCTTC
TRBJ2-1 few - TRBV7-9 CASSFEVSYNEQFF TGTGCCAGCAGCTTCGAGGTCTCCTACAATGAGCAGTTCTTC
TRBJ1-2 many TRBD1 TRBV7-8 CASSSSGDRGWYGYTF TGTGCCAGCAGCTCTAGCGGGGACAGGGGTTGGTATGGCTACACCTTC
TRBJ2-7 many TRBD2 TRBV7-2 CASSSRGLAGVGEQYF TGTGCCAGCAGCTCCCGAGGACTAGCGGGGGTAGGGGAGCAGTACTTC
TRBJ2-3 many - TRBV7-8 CASSLGVRSTDTQYF TGTGCCAGCAGCTTAGGTGTCAGAAGCACAGATACGCAGTATTTT
TRBJ1-1 many - TRBV6-6 CASSYSRGGTNTEAFF TGTGCCAGCAGTTACTCGCGGGGGGGGACGAACACTGAAGCTTTCTTT
TRBJ2-1 - TRBD2 TRBV28 CASRTGTSLNEQFF TGTGCCAGCAGGACCGGGACTAGCTTGAATGAGCAGTTCTTC